These T cell receptor beta chains were read from a single sample in a study of CD8 T cells in Susac syndrome. TCRdb re-called the immunoSEQ multiplex PCR reads through MiXCR, storing one row per CDR3 protein. The sample shows 130,000 to 150,000 distinct CDR3 sequences, 94% of them seen only once. The sequencing input was CD4+ T cells from PBMCs. These receptors all come from a human donor in good health. The CDR3 runs from the conserved cysteine through the conserved F or W.

CDR3 protein | J gene | V gene
CASSIGRGRAAKNIQYF | TRBJ2-4 | TRBV19
CATSRDQGTQYF | TRBJ2-5 | TRBV15
CASSQFFSLPDTQYF | TRBJ2-3 | TRBV3-1
CASSFSNPDRGQAFF | TRBJ1-1 | TRBV7-9
CAISEPLGGSNTNSPLHF | TRBJ1-6 | TRBV10-3
CASSDGAGGGTDTQYF | TRBJ2-3 | TRBV2
CASSLVLSGNTEAFF | TRBJ1-1 | TRBV5-1
CAWSPRTSGRVTQYF | TRBJ2-5 | TRBV30
CASSLQVISSEQFF | TRBJ2-1 | TRBV3-1
CASSHSGRAGDTQYF | TRBJ2-3 | TRBV5-4